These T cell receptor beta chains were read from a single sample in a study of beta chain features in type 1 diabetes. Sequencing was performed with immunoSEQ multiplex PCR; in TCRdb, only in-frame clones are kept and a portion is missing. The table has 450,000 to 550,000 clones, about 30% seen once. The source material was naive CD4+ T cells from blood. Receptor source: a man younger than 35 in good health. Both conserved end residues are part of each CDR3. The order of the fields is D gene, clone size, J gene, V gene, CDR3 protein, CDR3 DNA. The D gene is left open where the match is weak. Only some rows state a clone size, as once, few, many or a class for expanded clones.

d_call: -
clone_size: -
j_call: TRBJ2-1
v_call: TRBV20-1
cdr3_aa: CSISGNEQFF
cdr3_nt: TGCAGTATAAGCGGCAATGAGCAGTTCTTC

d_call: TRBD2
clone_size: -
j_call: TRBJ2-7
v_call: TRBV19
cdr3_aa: CASSIDRRTSGQYF
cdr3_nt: TGTGCCAGTAGTATAGATCGGAGGACTAGCGGGCAGTACTTC

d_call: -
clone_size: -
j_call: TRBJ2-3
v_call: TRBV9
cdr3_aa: CASSVDSGVDTQYF
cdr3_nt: TGTGCCAGCAGCGTAGACTCAGGGGTAGATACGCAGTATTTT

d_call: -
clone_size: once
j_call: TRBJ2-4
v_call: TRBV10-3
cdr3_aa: CAISESMPGQGDIQYF
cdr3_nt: TGTGCCATCAGTGAGTCGATGCCAGGACAAGGCGACATTCAGTACTTC

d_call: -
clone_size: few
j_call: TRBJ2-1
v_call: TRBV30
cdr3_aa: CAWSTYNEQFF
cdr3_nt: TGTGCCTGGAGTACCTACAATGAGCAGTTCTTC

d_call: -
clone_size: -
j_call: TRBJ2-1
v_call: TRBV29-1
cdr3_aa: CSPRGPYNEQFF
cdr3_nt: TGCAGCCCCCGGGGGCCCTACAATGAGCAGTTCTTC

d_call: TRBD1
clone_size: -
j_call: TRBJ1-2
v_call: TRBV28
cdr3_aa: CASSPGQGARGYTF
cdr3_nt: TGTGCCAGCAGTCCGGGACAGGGGGCACGTGGCTACACCTTC

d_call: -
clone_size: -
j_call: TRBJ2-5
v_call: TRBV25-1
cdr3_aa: CASSESGRGKEETQYF
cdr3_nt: TGTGCCAGCAGCGAGTCGGGCAGGGGAAAGGAAGAGACCCAGTACTTC

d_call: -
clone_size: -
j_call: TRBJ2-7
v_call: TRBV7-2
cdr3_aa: CASSLQLTYEQYF
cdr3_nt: TGTGCCAGCAGCTTACAGCTGACCTACGAGCAGTACTTC

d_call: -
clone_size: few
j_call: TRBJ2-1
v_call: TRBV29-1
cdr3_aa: CSVESGSYNEQFF
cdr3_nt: TGCAGCGTTGAAAGCGGCTCCTACAATGAGCAGTTCTTC

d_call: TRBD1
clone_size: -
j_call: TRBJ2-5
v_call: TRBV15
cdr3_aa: CATSSRDRGQETQYF
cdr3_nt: TGTGCCACCAGCAGCCGGGACAGGGGCCAAGAGACCCAGTACTTC

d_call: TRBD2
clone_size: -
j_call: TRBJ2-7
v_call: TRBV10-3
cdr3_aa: CAISDGLFGTSSSEQYF
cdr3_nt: TGTGCCATCAGTGATGGTTTGTTCGGGACTAGTTCCTCTGAGCAGTACTTC

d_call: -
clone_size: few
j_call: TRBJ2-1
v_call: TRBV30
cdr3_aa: CAWREGSPYNEQFF
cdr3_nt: TGTGCCTGGAGAGAAGGGTCTCCGTACAATGAGCAGTTCTTC

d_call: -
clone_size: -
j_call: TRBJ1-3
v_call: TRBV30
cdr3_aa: CAWSIPGVNTIYF
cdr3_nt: TGTGCCTGGAGTATACCCGGGGTAAACACCATATATTTT

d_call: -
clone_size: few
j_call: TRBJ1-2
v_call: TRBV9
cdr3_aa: CASSVASPGDYGYTF
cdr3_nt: TGTGCCAGCAGCGTAGCCAGCCCGGGGGACTATGGCTACACCTTC

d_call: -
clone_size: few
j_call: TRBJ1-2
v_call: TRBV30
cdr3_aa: CAWSASYGYTF
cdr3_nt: TGTGCCTGGAGTGCGAGCTATGGCTACACCTTC

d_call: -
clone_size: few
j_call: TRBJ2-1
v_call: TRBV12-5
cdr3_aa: CASGSVREQFF
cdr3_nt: TGTGCTAGTGGTTCCGTCAGAGAGCAGTTCTTC

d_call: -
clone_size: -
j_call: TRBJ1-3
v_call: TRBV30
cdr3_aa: CAWSAGLALGNTIYF
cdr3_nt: TGTGCCTGGAGTGCCGGGTTGGCACTTGGAAACACCATATATTTT

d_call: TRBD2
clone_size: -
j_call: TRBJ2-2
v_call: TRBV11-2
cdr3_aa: CASNGLAANTGELFF
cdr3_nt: TGTGCCAGCAACGGACTAGCGGCGAACACCGGGGAGCTGTTTTTT

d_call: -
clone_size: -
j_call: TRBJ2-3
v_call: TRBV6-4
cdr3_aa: CASGNDGQDTQYF
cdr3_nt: TGTGCCAGCGGTAACGACGGGCAAGATACGCAGTATTTT

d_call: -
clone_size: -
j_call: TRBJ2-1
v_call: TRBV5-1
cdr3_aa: CASQDNTGAGEQFF
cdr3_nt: TGCGCCAGCCAAGATAATACAGGGGCGGGGGAGCAGTTCTTC

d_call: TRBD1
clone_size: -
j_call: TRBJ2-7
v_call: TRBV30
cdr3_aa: CAWRTGGWDEQYF
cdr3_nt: TGTGCCTGGAGAACAGGGGGCTGGGACGAGCAGTACTTC

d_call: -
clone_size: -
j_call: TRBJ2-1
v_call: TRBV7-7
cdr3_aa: CASSLPSQPPAQFF
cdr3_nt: TGTGCCAGCAGCTTACCTAGCCAGCCGCCGGCGCAGTTCTTC

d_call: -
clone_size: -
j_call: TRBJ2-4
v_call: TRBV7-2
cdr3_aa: CASSPFEAKNIQYF
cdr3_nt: TGTGCCAGCAGCCCTTTTGAAGCCAAAAACATTCAGTACTTC

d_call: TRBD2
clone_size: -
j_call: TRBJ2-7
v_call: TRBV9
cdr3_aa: CASSVGLAGVGIYEQYF
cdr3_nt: TGTGCCAGCAGCGTAGGTTTAGCGGGAGTGGGGATCTACGAGCAGTACTTC

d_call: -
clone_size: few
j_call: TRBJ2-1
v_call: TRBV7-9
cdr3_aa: CASSLALTGLAEQFF
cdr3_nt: TGTGCCAGCAGCTTAGCCCTCACGGGCTTAGCCGAGCAGTTCTTC

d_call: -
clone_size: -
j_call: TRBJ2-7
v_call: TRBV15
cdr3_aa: CATSRHLGGSYEQYF
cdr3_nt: TGTGCCACCAGCAGGCACCTCGGGGGCTCCTACGAGCAGTACTTC

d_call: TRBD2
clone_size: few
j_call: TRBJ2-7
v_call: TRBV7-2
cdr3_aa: CASSLAPASGRASEQYF
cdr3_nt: TGTGCCAGCAGCTTAGCCCCTGCTAGCGGGAGGGCCTCCGAGCAGTACTTC

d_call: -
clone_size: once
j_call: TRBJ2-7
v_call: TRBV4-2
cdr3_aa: CASSQDPAGAYEQYF
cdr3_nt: TGTGCCAGCAGCCAAGATCCGGCTGGAGCCTACGAGCAGTACTTC

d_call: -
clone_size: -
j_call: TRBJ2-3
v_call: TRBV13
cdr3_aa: CASSLKRGPTDTQYF
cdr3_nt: TGTGCCAGCAGCTTAAAACGAGGCCCCACAGATACGCAGTATTTT

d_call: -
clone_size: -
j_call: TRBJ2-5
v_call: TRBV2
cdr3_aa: CASSDEREETQYF
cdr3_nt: TGTGCCAGCAGTGATGAGAGGGAAGAGACCCAGTACTTC

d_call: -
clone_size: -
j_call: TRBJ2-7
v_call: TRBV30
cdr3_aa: CAWSSGTVQYF
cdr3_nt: TGTGCCTGGAGTAGCGGGACAGTGCAGTACTTC

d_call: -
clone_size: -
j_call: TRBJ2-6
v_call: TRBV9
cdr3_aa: CASSVAISGANVLTF
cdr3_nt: TGTGCCAGCAGCGTAGCGATATCTGGGGCCAACGTCCTGACTTTC

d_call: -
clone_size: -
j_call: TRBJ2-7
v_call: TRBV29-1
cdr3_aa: CSVEIQRGAYEQYF
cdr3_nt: TGCAGCGTTGAAATCCAGAGAGGGGCCTACGAGCAGTACTTC

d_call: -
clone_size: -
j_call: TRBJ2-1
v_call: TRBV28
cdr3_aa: CASSWAVKVNEQFF
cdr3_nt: TGTGCCAGCAGTTGGGCGGTGAAGGTAAATGAGCAGTTCTTC

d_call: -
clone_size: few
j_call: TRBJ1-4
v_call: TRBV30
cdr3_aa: CAWSLPAGGWEKLFF
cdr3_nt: TGTGCCTGGAGTCTCCCCGCGGGGGGTTGGGAAAAACTGTTTTTT

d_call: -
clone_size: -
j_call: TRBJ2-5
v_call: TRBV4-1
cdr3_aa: CASSQRHGEGPETQYF
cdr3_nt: TGCGCCAGCAGCCAGAGACATGGTGAAGGGCCGGAGACCCAGTACTTC

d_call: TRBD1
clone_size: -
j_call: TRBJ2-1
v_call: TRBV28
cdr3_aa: CASIGQGTYNEQFF
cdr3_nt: TGTGCCAGCATCGGACAGGGGACGTACAATGAGCAGTTCTTC

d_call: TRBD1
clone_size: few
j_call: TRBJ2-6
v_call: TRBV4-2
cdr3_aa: CASSPRQGTGANVLTF
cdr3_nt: TGTGCCAGCAGCCCCAGACAGGGGACTGGGGCCAACGTCCTGACTTTC

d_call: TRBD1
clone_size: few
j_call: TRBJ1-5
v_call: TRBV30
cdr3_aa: CAWSEGQASNQPQHF
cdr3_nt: TGTGCCTGGAGCGAAGGACAGGCGAGCAATCAGCCCCAGCATTTT

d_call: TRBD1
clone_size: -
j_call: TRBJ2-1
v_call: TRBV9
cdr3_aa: CASSVGTGSYNEQFF
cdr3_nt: TGTGCCAGCAGCGTAGGGACAGGGTCCTACAATGAGCAGTTCTTC

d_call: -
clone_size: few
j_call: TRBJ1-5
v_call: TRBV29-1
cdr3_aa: CSVGGAGQPQHF
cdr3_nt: TGCAGCGTTGGAGGGGCGGGCCAGCCCCAGCATTTT

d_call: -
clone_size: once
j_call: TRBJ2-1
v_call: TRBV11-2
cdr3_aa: CASSQSPWDEQFF
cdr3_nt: TGTGCCAGCAGCCAATCCCCCTGGGATGAGCAGTTCTTC

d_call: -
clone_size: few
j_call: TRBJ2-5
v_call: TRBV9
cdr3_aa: CASSVAGQETQYF
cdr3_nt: TGTGCCAGCAGCGTAGCGGGGCAAGAGACCCAGTACTTC

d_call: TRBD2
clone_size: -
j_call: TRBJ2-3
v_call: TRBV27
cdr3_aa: CASSPPRLAGLTDTQYF
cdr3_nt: TGTGCCAGCAGTCCCCCGAGACTAGCGGGACTCACAGATACGCAGTATTTT